This entry features one T cell receptor (beta chain) sequence. Its antigen is still unknown. Base qualities are not provided; no much larger clone lies one nucleotide away. The sample originates from a study of blood T cell repertoires in COVID-19 (dated by TCRdb to 2018 to 2020). For context, the study as a whole: Samples from collaborators originated in the United States, Italy and Spain and spanned both the acute and convalescent phases of COVID-19. Nearly every sample came with metadata listing a de-identified subject ID, COVID-19 status, age in years and sex. A freely available public database, intended as a resource for researchers studying the immune response to SARS-CoV-2, is where the repertoires were released. Deeply sampled blood TCRbeta repertoires from subjects exposed to, actively infected with, or recovered from COVID-19 were included in the dataset. The material from the prospective study consisted of cDNA or gDNA derived from T cells, B-cell-depleted T cells, or PBMCs. Where HLA class I and class II types were available, the types were taken from metadata supplied by the sample provider, not from assay-based typing. Samples were obtained from the ongoing ImmuneRACE study (first 160 participants) and from about 1,300 subjects provided by 6 global collaborators. Broad study findings and their caveats: How much clinical and demographic metadata was included differed by source and by participant, and the metadata was provided uncurated.

TCRbeta CDR3 regions were amplified from genomic DNA using the immunoSEQ Assay, a bias-controlled multiplex PCR. Regarding the original processing steps: The number of nucleated cells in each sample was estimated by amplification of reference gene primers within the assay. To quantify the absolute abundance of each unique TCRbeta CDR3 rearrangement, sequence reads were collapsed and filtered. For each sample, productive Simpson clonality was calculated as the square root of Simpson's diversity index over productive rearrangements. TCRdb holds this immuneACCESS table with in-frame rearrangements only. Some clones are missing; in checked studies, unresolved V genes explain under half, and the rest has no known cause. V and J calls and clone size are copied from that table; D and trimming were computed from the DNA. The sample table shows about 220,000 clones, and about four fifths are seen once. The leading ten clones occupy 3% to 4.5% of the sample.

The collaborating institutions used their own protocols to collect whole blood in K2EDTA tubes. For TCRbeta analysis, collaborators shipped samples in one of three forms: frozen whole blood, isolated PBMCs, or DNA extracted from either of those sample types. The junction shows trimming of 0 bases on V and 4 bases on J, plus 14 bases between the germline ends. Looking up the germline V gene yields CDR1 LGHNA and CDR2 YNFKEQ. The CDR3, cysteine through phenylalanine, is 16 amino acids long. CDR3 DNA is the only sequence kept; it has 48 bases, read in frame from the first base. Recombination joined TRBV4-2 with TRBJ2-3, with TRBD2 as a weak D call on 6 bases. The receptor's source is a woman aged 80 or over with acute or convalescent COVID-19. Material for sequencing was peripheral blood. The DNA sequence is as follows: TGTGCCAGCAGCCAAGACCCAGGCCGCGGGGCAGATACGCAGTATTTT. Its protein is CASSQDPGRGADTQYF.